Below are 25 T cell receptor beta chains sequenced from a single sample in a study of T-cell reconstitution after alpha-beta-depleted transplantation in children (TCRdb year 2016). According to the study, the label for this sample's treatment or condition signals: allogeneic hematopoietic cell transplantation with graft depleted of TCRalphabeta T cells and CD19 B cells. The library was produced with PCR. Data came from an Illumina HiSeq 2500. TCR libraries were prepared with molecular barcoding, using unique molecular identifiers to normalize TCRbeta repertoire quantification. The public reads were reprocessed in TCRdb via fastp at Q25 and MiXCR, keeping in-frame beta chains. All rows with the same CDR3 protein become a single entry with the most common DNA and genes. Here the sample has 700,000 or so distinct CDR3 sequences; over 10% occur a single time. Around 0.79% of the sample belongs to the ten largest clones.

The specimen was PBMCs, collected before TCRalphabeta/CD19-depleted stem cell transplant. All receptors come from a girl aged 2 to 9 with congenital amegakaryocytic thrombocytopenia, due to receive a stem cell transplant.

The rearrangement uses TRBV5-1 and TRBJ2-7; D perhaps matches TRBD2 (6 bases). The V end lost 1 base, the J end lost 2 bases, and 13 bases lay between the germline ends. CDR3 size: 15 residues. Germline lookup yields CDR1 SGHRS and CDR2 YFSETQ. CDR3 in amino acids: CASSLIWGGPYEQYF. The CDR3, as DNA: TGCGCCAGCAGCTTGATCTGGGGAGGCCCCTACGAGCAGTACTTC.

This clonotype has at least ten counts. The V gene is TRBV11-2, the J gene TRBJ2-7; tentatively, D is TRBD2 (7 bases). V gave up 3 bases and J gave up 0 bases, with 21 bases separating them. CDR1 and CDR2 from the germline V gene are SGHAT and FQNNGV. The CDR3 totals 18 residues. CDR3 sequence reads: CASSFQGPSGISSYEQYF. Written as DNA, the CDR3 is TGTGCCAGCAGCTTTCAGGGGCCTAGCGGTATCAGCTCCTACGAGCAGTACTTC.

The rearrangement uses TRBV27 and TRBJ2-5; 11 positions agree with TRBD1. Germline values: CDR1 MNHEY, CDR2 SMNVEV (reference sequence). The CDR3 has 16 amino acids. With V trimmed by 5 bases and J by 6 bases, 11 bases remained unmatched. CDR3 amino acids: CASSPGTGGVGKTQYF. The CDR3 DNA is TGTGCCAGCAGTCCAGGGACAGGGGGTGTTGGGAAGACCCAGTACTTC.

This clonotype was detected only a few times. The CDR3 loop reads CASSLNFGTGGLNEQFF. In DNA, the CDR3 is TGCGCCAGCAGCCTCAATTTCGGGACAGGGGGTCTGAATGAGCAGTTCTTC. The gene calls are TRBV4-1 and TRBJ2-1, with 11 positions matching TRBD1. Per the germline V gene, CDR1 is MGHRA and CDR2 is YSYEKL. With 4 bases clipped from V and 7 bases from J, the junction kept 12 bases outside the gene matches. This CDR3 spans 17 amino acids.

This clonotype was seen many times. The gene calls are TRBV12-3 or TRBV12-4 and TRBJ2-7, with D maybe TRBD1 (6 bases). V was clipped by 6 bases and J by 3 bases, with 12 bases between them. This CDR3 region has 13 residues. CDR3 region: CASSLLGGYEQYF. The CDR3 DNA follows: TGTGCCAGCAGCTTATTAGGGGGCTACGAGCAGTACTTC.

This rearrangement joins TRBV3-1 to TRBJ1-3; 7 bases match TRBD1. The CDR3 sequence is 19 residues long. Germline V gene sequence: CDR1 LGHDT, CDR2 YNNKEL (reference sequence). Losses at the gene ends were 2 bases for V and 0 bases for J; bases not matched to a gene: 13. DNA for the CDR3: TGTGCCAGCAGCCAACGTTGGCGGGACAGAAGAGCCTCTGGAAACACCATATATTTT. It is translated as CASSQRWRDRRASGNTIYF.

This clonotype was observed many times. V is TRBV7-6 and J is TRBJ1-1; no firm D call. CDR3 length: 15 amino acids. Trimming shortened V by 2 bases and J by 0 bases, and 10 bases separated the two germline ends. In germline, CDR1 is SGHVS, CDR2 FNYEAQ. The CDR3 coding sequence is TGTGCCAGCAGCTTAACCGGATACCTGAACACTGAAGCTTTCTTT. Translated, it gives CASSLTGYLNTEAFF. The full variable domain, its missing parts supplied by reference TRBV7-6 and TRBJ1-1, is GAGVSQSPRYKVTKRGQDVALRCDPISGHVSLYWYRQALGQGPEFLTYFNYEAQQDKSGLPNDRFSAERPEGSISTLTIQRTEQRDSAMYRCASSLTGYLNTEAFFGQGTRLTVV.

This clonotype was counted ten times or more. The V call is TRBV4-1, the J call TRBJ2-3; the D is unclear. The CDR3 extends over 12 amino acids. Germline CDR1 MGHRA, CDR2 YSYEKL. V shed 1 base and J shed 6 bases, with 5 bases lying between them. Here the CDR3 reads CASSQVMDTQYF. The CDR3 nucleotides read TGCGCCAGCAGCCAAGTAATGGATACGCAGTATTTT.

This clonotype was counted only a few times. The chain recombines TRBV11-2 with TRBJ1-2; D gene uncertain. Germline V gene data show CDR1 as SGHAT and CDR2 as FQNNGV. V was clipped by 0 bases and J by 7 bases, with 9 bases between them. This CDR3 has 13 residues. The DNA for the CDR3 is TGTGCCAGCAGCTTAGAACAGCCCACTGGCTACACCTTC. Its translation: CASSLEQPTGYTF.

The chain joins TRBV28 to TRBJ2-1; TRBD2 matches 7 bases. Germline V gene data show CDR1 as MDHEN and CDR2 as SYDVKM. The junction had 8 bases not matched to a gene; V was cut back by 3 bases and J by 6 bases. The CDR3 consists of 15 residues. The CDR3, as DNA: TGTGCCAGCAGTTTTTTGGCGGGAGTCTTCAATGAGCAGTTCTTC. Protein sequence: CASSFLAGVFNEQFF.

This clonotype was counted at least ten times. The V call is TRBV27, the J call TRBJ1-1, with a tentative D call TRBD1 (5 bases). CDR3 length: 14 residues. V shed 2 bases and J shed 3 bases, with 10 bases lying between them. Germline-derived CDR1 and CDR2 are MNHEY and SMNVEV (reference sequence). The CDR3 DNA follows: TGTGCCAGCAGTTTAGGGACTCCTTACACTGAAGCTTTCTTT. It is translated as CASSLGTPYTEAFF.

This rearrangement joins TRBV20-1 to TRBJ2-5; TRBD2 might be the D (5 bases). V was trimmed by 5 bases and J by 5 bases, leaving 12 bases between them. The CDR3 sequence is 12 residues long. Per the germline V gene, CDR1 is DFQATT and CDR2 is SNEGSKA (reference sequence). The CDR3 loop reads CSAQTGGETQYF. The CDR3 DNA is TGCAGTGCTCAGACCGGCGGGGAGACCCAGTACTTC.

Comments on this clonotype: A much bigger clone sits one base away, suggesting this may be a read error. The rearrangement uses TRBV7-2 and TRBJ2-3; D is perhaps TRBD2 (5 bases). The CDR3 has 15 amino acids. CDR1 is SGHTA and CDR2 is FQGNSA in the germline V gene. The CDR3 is CASSLWERVSDAQYF. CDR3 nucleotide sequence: TGTGCCAGCAGCTTATGGGAGAGGGTGTCAGATGCGCAGTATTTT.

The CDR3 here is CASSLLSVRKVNTEAFF. The CDR3 DNA reads as TGTGCCAGCAGCTTATTGAGTGTCAGAAAAGTGAACACTGAAGCTTTCTTT. The chain uses TRBV7-9 and TRBJ1-1; no firm D call. V gave up 2 bases and J gave up 0 bases, with 16 bases separating them. The CDR3 extends over 17 amino acids. Germline V lookup: CDR1 SEHNR, CDR2 FQNEAQ (reference sequence).

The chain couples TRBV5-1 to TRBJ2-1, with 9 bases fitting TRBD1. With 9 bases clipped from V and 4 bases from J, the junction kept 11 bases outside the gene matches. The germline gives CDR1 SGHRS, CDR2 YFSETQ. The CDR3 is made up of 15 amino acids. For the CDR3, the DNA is TGCGCCAACGGTGAGAAGACAGGGGGGTACAATGAGCAGTTCTTC. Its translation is CANGEKTGGYNEQFF.

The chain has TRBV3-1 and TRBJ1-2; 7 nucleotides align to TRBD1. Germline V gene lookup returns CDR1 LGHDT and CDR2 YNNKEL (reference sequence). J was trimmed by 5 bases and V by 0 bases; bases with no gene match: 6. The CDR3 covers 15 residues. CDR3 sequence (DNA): TGTGCCAGCAGCCAAGATCGGGACAGATTTTATGGCTACACCTTC. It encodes CASSQDRDRFYGYTF.

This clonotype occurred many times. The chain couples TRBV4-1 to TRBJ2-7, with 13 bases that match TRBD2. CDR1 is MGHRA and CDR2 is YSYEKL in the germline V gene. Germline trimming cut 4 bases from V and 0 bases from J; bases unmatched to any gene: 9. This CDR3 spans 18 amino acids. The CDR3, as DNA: TGCGCCAGCAGCCTTAGGACTAGCGGGAGTCTGAGCTCCTACGAGCAGTACTTC. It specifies CASSLRTSGSLSSYEQYF.

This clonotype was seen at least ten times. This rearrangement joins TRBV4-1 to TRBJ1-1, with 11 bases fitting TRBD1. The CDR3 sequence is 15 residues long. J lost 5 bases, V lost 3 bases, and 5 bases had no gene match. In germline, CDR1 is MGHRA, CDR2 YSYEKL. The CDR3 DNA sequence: TGCGCCAGCAGCCAGGGACAGGGGGTGATAACTGAAGCTTTCTTT. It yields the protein CASSQGQGVITEAFF.

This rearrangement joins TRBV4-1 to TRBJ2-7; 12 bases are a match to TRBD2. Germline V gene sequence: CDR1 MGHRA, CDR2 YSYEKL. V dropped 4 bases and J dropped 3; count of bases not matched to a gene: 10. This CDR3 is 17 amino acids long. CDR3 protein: CASSPQLAGGPHYEQYF. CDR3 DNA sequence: TGCGCCAGCAGCCCCCAGCTAGCGGGAGGGCCGCACTACGAGCAGTACTTC.

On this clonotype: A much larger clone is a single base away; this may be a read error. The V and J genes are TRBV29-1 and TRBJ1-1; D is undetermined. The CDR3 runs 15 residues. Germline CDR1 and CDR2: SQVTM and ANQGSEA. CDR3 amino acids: CGVVGDLLGYTEAFF. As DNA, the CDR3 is TGCGGCGTTGTTGGGGATTTGCTTGGGTACACTGAAGCTTTCTTT.

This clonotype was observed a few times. CDR3 region: CASSKQTSGTGELFF. CDR3 DNA: TGTGCCAGCTCCAAACAGACTAGCGGGACCGGGGAGCTGTTTTTT. The chain couples TRBV7-8 to TRBJ2-2; 10 positions agree with TRBD2. This CDR3 region has 15 residues. After removal of 8 bases from V and 5 bases from J, the junction contained 8 bases not matched to a gene. Germline CDR1 is SGHVS and CDR2 is FQNEAQ.

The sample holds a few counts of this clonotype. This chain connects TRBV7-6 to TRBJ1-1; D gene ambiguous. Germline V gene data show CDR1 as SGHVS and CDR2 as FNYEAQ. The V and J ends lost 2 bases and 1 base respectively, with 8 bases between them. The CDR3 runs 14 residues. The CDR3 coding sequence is TGTGCCAGCAGCTTAAGTTTGAAGAACACTGAAGCTTTCTTT. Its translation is CASSLSLKNTEAFF.

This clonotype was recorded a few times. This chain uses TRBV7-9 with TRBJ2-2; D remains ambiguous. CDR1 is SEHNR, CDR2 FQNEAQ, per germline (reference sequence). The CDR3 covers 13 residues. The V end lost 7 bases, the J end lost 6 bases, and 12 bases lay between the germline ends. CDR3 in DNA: TGTGCCAGCATGAGGTCTCGACCCGGGGAGCTGTTTTTT. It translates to CASMRSRPGELFF.

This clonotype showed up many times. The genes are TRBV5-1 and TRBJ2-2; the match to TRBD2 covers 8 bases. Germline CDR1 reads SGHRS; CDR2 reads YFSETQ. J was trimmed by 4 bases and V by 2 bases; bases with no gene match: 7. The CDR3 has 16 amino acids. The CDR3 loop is CASSLPTSDVTGELFF. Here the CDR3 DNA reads TGCGCCAGCAGCTTACCGACTAGCGATGTCACCGGGGAGCTGTTTTTT.

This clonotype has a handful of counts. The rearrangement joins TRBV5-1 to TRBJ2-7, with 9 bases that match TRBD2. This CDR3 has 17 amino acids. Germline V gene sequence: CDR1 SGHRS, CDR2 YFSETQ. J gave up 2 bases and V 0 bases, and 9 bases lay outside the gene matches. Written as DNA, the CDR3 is TGCGCCAGCAGCTTGGTAACTAGCGGGTATAAAACCTACGAGCAGTACTTC. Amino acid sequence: CASSLVTSGYKTYEQYF.